The entry below gives a single TCR beta chain sequence along with its context. The record originates from a study of blood T cell repertoires in COVID-19. Study details: From T cells, B-cell-depleted T cells, or PBMCs came the material, which was cDNA or gDNA.

The CDR3 runs to 15 residues. Per the germline V gene, CDR1 is LGHNT and CDR2 is FRNRAP. Trimming pared 1 base from V and 4 bases from J, leaving 10 bases between. The method was immunoSEQ multiplex PCR; TCRdb's version includes in-frame clones alone and lacks a portion of them. The table lists 100,000 to 150,000 clones, around 76% of them singletons. Sequenced: peripheral blood. The TCR was taken from a man aged 55 to 70 with acute or convalescent COVID-19. The V gene is TRBV12-5, the J gene TRBJ1-4; D unresolved. The CDR3 reads CASGLGSGFNEKLFF. The CDR3, as DNA: TGTGCTAGTGGTTTGGGAAGTGGCTTTAATGAAAAACTGTTTTTT.